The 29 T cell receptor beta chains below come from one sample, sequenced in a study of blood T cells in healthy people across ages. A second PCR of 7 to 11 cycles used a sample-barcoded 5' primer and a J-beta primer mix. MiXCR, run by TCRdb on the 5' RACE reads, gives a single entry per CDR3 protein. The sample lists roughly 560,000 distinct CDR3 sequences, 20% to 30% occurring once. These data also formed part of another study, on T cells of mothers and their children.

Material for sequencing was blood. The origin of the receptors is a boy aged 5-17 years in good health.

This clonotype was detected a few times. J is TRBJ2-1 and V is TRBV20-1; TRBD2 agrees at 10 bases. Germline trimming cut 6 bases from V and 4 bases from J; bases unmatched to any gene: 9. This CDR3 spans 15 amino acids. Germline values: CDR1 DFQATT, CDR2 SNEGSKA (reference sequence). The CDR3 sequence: CSASPGLAAYNEQFF. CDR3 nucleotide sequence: TGCAGTGCCTCGCCCGGACTAGCGGCGTACAATGAGCAGTTCTTC.

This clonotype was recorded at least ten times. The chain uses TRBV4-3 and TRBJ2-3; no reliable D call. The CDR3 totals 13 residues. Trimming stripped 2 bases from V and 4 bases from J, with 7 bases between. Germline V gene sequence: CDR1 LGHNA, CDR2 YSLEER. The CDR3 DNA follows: TGCGCCAGCAGCCAATATATACCAGATACGCAGTATTTT. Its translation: CASSQYIPDTQYF.

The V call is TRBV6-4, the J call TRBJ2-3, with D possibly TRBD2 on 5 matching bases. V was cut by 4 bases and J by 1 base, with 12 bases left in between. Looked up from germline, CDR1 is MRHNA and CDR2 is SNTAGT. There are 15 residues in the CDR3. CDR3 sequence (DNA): TGTGCCAGCAGTGGAAGTCTGGGAGGCACAGATACGCAGTATTTT. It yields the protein CASSGSLGGTDTQYF.

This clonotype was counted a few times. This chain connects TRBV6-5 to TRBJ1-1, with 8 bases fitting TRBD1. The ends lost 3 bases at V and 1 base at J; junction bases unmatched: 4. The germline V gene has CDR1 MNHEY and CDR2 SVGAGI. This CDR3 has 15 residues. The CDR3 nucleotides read TGTGCCAGCAGTTATGGGACAGGACGGAACACTGAAGCTTTCTTT. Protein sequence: CASSYGTGRNTEAFF.

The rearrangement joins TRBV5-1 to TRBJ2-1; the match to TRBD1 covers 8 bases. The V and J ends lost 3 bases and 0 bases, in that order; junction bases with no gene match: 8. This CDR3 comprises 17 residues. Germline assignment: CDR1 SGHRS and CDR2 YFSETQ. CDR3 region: CASSSRDRLTSYNEQFF. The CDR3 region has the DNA TGCGCCAGCAGCTCTAGGGACAGGCTAACCTCCTACAATGAGCAGTTCTTC.

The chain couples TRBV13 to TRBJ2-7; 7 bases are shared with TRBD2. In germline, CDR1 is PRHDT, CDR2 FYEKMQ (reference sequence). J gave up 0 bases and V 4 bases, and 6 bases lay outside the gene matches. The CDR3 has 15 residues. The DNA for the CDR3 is TGTGCCAGCAGCTCAGGGAGGGGCAGCTCCTACGAGCAGTACTTC. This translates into CASSSGRGSSYEQYF.

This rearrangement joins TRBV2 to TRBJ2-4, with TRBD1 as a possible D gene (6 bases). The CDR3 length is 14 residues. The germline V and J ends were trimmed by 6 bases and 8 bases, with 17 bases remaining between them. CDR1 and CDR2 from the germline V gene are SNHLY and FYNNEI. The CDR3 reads CASSVDRPEDIQYF. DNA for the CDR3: TGTGCCAGCAGCGTCGACAGGCCGGAGGACATTCAGTACTTC.

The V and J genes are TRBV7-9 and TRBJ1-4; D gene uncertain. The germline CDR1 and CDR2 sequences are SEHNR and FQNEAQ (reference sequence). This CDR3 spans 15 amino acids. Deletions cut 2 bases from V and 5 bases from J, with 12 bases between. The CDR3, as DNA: TGTGCCAGCAGCTTAAGAGTGAACCACAATGAAAAACTGTTTTTT. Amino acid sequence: CASSLRVNHNEKLFF.

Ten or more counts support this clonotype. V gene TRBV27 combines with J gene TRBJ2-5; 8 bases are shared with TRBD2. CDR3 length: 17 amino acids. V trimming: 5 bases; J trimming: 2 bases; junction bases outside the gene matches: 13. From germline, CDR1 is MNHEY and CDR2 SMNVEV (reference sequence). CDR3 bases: TGTGCCAGCAGTCCCTTTGGTAGCGGGGACGAACAAGAGACCCAGTACTTC. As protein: CASSPFGSGDEQETQYF.

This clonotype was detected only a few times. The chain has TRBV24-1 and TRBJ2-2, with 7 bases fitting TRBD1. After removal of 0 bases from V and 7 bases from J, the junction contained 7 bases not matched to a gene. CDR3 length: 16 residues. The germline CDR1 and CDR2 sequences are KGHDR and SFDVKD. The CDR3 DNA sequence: TGTGCCACCAGTGATTTGACTTACAGGGGCCACGGGGAGCTGTTTTTT. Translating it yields CATSDLTYRGHGELFF.

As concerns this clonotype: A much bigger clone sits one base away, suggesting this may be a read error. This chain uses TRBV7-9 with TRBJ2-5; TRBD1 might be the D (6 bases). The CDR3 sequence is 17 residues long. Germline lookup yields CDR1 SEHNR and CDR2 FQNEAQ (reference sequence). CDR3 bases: TGTGCCAGCAGCTTGGGTGACAGGAAAAAACGACAAGAGACCCAGTGCTTC. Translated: CASSLGDRKKRQETQCF.

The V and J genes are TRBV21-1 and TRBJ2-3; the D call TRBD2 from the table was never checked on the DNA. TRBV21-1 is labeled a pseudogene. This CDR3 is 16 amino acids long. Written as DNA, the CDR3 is TGTGCCCGCCGGGGGTTAGCGGCGCAGGGCACAGATACGCAGTATTTT. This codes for CARRGLAAQGTDTQYF.

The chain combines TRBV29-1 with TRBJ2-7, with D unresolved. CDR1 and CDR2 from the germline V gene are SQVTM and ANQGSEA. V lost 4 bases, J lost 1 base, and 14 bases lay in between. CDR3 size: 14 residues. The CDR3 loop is CSVGSSGNSYEQYF. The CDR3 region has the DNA TGCAGCGTTGGATCATCAGGAAATTCCTACGAGCAGTACTTC.

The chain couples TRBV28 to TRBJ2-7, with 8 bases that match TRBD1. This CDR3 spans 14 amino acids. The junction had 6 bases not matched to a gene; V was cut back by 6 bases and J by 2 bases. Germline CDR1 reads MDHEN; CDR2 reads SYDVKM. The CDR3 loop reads CASRPQGAPYEQYF. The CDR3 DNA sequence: TGTGCCAGCAGACCTCAGGGGGCCCCCTACGAGCAGTACTTC. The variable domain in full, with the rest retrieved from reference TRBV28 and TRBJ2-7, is DVKVTQSSRYLVKRTGEKVFLECVQDMDHENMFWYRQDPGLGLRLIYFSYDVKMKEKGDIPEGYSVSREKKERFSLILESASTNQTSMYLCASRPQGAPYEQYFGPGTRLTVT.

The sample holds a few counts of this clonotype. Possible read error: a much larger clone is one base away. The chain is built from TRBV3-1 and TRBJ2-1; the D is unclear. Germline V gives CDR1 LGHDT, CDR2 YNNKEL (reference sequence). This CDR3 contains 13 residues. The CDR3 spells CASSQGPYNEQLF. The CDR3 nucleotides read TGTGCCAGCAGCCAAGGACCCTACAATGAGCAGCTCTTC.

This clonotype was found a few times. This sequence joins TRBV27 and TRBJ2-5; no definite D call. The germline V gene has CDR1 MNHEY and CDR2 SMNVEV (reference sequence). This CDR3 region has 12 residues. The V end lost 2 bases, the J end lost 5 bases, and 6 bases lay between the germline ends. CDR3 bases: TGTGCCAGCAGTTTAAACTGGGAGACCCAGTACTTC. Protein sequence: CASSLNWETQYF.

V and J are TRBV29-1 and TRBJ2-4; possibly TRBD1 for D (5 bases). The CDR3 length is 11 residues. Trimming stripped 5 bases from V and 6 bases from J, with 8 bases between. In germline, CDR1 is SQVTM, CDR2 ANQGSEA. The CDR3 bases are TGCAGCGTTTCAGGGTCAAACATTCAGTACTTC. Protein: CSVSGSNIQYF.

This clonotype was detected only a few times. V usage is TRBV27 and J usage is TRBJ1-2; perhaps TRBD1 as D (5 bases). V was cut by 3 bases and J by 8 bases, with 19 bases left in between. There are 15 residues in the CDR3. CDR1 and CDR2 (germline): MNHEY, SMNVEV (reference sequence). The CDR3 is CASSFGAGGLGGYTF. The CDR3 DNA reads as TGTGCCAGCAGTTTTGGGGCAGGAGGGCTAGGAGGCTACACCTTC.

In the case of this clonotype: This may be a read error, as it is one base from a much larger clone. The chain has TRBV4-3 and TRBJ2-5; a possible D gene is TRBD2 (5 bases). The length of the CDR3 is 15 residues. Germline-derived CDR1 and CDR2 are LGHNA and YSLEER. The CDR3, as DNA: TGCGCCAGCAGCCGGGGAACTCTCGAGAGGGAGACCCTGTACTTC. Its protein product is CASSRGTLERETLYF.

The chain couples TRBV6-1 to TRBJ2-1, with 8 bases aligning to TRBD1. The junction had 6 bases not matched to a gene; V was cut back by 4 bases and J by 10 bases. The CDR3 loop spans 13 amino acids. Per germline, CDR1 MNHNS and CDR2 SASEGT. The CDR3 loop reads CASSARQGTEQFF. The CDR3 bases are TGTGCCAGCAGTGCAAGACAGGGGACGGAGCAGTTCTTC.

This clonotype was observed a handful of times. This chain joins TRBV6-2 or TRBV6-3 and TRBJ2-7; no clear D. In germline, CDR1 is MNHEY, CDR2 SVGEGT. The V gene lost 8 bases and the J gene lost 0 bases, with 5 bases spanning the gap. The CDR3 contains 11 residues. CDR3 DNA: TGTGCCAGCGTTTCCTCCTACGAGCAGTACTTC. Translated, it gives CASVSSYEQYF.

DNA of the CDR3: TGTGCCAGCAGCCATTCCCACAGGGGGAGCACAGATACGCAGTATTTT. It encodes CASSHSHRGSTDTQYF. The V call is TRBV3-1, the J call TRBJ2-3; 8 positions match TRBD1. J was trimmed by 0 bases and V by 3 bases; bases with no gene match: 5. The CDR3 runs 16 residues. Germline CDR1 is LGHDT and CDR2 is YNNKEL (reference sequence).

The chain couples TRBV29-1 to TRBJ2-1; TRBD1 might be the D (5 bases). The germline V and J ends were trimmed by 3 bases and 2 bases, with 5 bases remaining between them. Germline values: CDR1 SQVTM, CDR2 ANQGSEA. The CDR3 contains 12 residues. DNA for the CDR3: TGCAGCGTTGAGGACACCTACAATGAGCAGTTCTTC. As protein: CSVEDTYNEQFF.

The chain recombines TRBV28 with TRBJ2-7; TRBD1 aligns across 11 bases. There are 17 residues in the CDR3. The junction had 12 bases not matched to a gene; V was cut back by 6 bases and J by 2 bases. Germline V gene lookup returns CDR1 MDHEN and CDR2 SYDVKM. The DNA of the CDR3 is TGTGCCAGCAGCTACGCCCTCCGGGACAGGGGGACCTACGAGCAGTACTTC. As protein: CASSYALRDRGTYEQYF.

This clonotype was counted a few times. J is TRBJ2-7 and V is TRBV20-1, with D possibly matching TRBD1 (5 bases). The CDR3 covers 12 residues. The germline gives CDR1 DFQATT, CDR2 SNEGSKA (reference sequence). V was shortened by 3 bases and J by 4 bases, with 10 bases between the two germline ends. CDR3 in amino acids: CSASDSNYEQYF. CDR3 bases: TGCAGTGCTAGCGACAGTAATTACGAGCAGTACTTC.

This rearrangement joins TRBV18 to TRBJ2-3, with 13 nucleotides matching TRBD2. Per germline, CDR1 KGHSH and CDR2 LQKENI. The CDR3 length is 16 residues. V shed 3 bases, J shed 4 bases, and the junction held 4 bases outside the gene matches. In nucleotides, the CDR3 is TGTGCCAGCTCACCGTGGACTAGCGGGAGTTCAGATACGCAGTATTTT. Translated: CASSPWTSGSSDTQYF.

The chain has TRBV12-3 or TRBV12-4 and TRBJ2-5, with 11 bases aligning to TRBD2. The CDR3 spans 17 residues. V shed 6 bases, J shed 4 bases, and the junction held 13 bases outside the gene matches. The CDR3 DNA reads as TGTGCCAGCAGACCCAAACCGGGACTAGCGGATCGAGAGACCCAGTACTTC. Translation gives CASRPKPGLADRETQYF.

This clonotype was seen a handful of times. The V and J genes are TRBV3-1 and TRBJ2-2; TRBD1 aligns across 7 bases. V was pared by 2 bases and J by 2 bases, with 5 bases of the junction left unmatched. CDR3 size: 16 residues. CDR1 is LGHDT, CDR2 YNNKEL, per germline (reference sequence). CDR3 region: CASSQQGQLNTGELFF. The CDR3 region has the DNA TGTGCCAGCAGCCAACAGGGACAGCTAAACACCGGGGAGCTGTTTTTT. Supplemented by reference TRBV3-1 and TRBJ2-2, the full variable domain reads DTAVSQTPKYLVTQMGNDKSIKCEQNLGHDTMYWYKQDSKKFLKIMFSYNNKELIINETVPNRFSPKSPDKAHLNLHINSLELGDSAVYFCASSQQGQLNTGELFFGEGSRLTVL.

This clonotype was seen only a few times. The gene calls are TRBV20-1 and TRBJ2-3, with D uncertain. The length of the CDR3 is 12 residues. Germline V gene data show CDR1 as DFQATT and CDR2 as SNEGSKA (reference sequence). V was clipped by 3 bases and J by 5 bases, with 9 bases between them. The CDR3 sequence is CSARARRDTQYF. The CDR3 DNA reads TGCAGTGCTAGGGCGCGCCGAGATACGCAGTATTTT.